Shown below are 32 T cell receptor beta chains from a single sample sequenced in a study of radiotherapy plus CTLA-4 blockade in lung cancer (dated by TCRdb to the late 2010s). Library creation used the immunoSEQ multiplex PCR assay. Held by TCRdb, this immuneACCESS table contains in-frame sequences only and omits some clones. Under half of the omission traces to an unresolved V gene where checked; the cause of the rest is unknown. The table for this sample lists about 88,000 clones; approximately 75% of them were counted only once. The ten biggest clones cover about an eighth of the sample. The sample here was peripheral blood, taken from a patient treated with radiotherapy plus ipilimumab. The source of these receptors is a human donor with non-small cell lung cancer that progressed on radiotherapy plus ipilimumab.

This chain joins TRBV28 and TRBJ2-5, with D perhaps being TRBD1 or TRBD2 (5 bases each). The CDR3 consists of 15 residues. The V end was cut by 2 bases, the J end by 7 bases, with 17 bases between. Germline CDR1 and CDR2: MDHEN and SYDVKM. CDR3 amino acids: CASSLPNSGGGTQYF. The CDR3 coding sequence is TGTGCCAGCAGTTTACCTAACAGTGGTGGGGGGACCCAGTACTTC.

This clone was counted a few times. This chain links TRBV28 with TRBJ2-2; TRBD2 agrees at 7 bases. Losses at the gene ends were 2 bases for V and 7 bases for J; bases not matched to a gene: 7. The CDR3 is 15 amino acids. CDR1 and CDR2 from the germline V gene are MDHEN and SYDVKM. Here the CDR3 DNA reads TGTGCCAGCAGTTTAGGAGGACTAGGGATCGGGGAGCTGTTTTTT. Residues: CASSLGGLGIGELFF.

CDR3 coding DNA: TGTGCCAGCAGCTTAACGGGGGCGGCCGCCGAGCAGTACTTC. It yields the protein CASSLTGAAAEQYF. This chain links TRBV7-3 with TRBJ2-7, with a possible D match to TRBD1 (6 bases). CDR3 length equals 14 residues. Germline CDR1 is SGHTA and CDR2 is FQGTGA. Trimming pared 0 bases from V and 6 bases from J, leaving 12 bases between.

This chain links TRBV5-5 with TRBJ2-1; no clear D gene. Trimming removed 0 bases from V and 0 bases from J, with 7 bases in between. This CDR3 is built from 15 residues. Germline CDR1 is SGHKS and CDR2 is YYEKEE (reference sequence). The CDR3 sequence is CASSLAYSSYNEQFF. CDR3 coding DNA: TGTGCCAGCAGCTTGGCCTACAGCTCCTACAATGAGCAGTTCTTC.

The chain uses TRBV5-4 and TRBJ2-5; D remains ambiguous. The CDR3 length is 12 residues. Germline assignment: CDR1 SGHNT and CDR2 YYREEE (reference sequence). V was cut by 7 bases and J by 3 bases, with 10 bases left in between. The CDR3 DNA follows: TGTGCCAGCCATTACTTGGAAGAGACCCAGTACTTC. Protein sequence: CASHYLEETQYF.

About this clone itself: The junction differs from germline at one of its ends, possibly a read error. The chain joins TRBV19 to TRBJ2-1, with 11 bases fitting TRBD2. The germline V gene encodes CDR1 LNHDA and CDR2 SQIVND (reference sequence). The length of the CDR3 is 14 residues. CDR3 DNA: TGTGCCAGTAGGATAGCGGGAGGGCCCAATGAGCAGTTCTTC. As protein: CASRIAGGPNEQFF. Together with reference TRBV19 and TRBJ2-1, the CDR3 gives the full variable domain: DGGITQSPKYLFRKEGQNVTLSCEQNLNHDAMYWYRQDPGQGLRLIYYSQIVNDFQKGDIAEGYSVSREKKESFPLTVTSAQKNPTAFYLCASRIAGGPNEQFFGPGTRLTVL.

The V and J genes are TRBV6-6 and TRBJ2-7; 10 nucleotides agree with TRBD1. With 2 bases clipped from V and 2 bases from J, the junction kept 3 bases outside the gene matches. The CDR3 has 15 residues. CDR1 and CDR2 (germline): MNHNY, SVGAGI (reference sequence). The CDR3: CASSYEGTGAYEQYF. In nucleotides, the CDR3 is TGTGCCAGCAGTTACGAGGGGACAGGGGCCTACGAGCAGTACTTC.

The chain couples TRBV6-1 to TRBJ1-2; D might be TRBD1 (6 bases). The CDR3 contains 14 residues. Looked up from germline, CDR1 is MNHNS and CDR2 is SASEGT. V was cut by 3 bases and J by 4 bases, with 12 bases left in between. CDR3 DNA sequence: TGTGCCAGCAGTGAGGGGGGCGCCGGCTATGGCTACACCTTC. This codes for CASSEGGAGYGYTF.

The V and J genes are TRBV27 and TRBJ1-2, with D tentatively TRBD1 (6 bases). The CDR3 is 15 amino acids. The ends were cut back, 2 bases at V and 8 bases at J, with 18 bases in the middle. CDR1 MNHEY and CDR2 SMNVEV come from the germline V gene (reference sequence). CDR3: CASSLSPRGSDGYTF. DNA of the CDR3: TGTGCCAGCAGTTTAAGTCCCAGGGGTTCCGACGGCTACACCTTC.

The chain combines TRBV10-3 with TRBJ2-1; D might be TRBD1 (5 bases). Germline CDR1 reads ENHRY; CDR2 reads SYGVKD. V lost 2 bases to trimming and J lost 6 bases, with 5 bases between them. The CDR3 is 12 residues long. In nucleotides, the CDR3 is TGTGCCATCAGTGAGGACAGCAATGAGCAGTTCTTC. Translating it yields CAISEDSNEQFF.

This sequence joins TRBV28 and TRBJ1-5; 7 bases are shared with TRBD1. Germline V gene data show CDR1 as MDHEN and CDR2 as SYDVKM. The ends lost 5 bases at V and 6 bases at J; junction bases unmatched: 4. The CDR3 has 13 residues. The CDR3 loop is CASSPQGSQPQHF. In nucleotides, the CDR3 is TGTGCCAGCAGTCCACAGGGGAGTCAGCCCCAGCATTTT.

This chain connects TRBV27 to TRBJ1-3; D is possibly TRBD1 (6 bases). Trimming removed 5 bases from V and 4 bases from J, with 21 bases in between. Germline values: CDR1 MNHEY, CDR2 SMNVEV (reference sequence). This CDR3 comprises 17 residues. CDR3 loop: CASSPVWGRGTGNTIYF. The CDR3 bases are TGTGCCAGCAGTCCAGTCTGGGGAAGGGGGACCGGAAACACCATATATTTT.

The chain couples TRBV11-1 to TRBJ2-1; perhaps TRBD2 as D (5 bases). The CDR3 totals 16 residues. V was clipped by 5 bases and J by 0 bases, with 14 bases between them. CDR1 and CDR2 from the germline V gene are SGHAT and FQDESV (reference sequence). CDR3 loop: CASSIGSGSSYNEQFF. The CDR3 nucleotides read TGTGCCAGCAGCATCGGGTCGGGGAGCTCCTACAATGAGCAGTTCTTC.

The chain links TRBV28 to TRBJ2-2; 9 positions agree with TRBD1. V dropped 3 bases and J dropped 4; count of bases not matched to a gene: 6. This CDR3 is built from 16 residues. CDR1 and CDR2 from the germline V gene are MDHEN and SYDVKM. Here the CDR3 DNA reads TGTGCCAGCAGTTTCCCGGGACAGGGCCTCACCGGGGAGCTGTTTTTT. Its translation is CASSFPGQGLTGELFF.

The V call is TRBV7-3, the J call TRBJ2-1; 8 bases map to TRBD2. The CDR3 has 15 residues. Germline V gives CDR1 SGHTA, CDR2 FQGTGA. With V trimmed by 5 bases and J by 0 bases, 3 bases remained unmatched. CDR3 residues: CASSVSGSSYNEQFF. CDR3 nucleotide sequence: TGTGCCAGCAGCGTAAGCGGGAGCTCCTACAATGAGCAGTTCTTC.

CDR3 amino acids: CASSSQGGVNTEAFF. In DNA form, the CDR3 reads TGTGCCAGCAGCTCCCAGGGGGGGGTGAACACTGAAGCTTTCTTT. J is TRBJ1-1 and V is TRBV7-9; 7 bases are a match to TRBD1. The CDR3 runs 15 residues. Looked up from germline, CDR1 is SEHNR and CDR2 is FQNEAQ (reference sequence). V lost 4 bases to trimming and J lost 0 bases; unmatched junction nucleotides: 5.

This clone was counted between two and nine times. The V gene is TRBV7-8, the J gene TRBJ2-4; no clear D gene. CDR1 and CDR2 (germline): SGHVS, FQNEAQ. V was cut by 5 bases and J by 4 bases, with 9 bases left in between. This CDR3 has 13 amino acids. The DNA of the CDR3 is TGTGCCAGCAGCGCGTCTGGGAAAAACATTCAGTACTTC. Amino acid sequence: CASSASGKNIQYF. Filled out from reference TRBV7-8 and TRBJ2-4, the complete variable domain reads GAGVSQSPRYKVAKRGQDVALRCDPISGHVSLFWYQQALGQGPEFLTYFQNEAQLDKSGLPSDRFFAERPEGSVSTLKIQRTQQEDSAVYLCASSASGKNIQYFGAGTRLSVL.

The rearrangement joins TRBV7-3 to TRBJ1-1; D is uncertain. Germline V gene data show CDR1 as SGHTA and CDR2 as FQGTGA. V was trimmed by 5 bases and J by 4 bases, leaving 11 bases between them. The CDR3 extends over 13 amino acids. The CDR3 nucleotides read TGTGCCAGCAGCCGGACTGATTTCACTGAAGCTTTCTTT. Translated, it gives CASSRTDFTEAFF.

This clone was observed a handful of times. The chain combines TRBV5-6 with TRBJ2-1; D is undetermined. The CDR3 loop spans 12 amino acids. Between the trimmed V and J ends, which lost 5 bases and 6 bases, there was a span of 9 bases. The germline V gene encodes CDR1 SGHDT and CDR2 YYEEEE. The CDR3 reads CASRSLGNEQFF. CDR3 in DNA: TGTGCCAGCAGGTCCCTAGGCAATGAGCAGTTCTTC.

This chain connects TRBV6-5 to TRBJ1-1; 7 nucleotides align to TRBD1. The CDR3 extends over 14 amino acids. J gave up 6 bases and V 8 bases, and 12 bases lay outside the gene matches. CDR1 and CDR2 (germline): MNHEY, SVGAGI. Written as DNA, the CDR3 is TGTGCCAGCCGGGTGGGACAGTTATTCTCTGAAGCTTTCTTT. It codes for CASRVGQLFSEAFF.

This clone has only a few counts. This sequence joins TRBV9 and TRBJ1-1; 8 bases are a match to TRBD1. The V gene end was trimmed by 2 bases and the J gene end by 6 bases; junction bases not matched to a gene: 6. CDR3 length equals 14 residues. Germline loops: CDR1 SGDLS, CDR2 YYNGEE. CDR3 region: CASSVGQAEAEAFF. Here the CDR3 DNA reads TGTGCCAGCAGCGTGGGACAGGCCGAAGCTGAAGCTTTCTTT.

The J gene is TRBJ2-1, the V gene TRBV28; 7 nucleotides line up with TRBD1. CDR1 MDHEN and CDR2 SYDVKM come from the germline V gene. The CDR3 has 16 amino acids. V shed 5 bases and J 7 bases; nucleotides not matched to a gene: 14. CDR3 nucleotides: TGTGCCAGCAGTCAAAACAGGGGCCTACCAGCGAATGAGCAGTTCTTC. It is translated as CASSQNRGLPANEQFF.

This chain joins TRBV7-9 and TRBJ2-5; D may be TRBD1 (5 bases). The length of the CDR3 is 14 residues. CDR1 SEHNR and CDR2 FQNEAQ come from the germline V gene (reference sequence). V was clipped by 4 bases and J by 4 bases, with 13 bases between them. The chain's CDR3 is CASSSPGQGETQYF. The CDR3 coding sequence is TGTGCCAGCAGCTCCCCGGGCCAGGGAGAGACCCAGTACTTC.

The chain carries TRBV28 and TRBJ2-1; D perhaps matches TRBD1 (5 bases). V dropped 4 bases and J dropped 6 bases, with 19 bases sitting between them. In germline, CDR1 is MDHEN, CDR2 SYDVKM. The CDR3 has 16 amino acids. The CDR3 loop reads CASSSDYDDSFNEQFF. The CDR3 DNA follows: TGTGCCAGCAGTTCTGATTACGACGACAGTTTCAATGAGCAGTTCTTC.

This CDR3 reads CASKVGGTHNEQFF. The CDR3 DNA follows: TGTGCCAGCAAAGTGGGAGGCACCCACAATGAGCAGTTCTTC. The chain joins TRBV14 to TRBJ2-1; tentatively, D is TRBD2 (6 bases). V was cut by 7 bases and J by 5 bases, with 15 bases left in between. CDR3 length: 14 amino acids. CDR1 and CDR2 from the germline V gene are SGHDN and FVKESK.

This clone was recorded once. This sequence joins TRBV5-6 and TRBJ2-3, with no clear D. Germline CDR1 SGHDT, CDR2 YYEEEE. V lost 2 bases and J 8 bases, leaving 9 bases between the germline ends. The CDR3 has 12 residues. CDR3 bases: TGTGCCAGCAGCTTACCCCAAGCTACGCAGTATTTT. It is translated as CASSLPQATQYF.

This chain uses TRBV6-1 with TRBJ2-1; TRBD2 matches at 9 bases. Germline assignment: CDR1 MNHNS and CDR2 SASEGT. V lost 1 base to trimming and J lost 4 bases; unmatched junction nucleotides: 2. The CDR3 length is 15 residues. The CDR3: CASSEGLAGYNEQFF. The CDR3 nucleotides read TGTGCCAGCAGTGAAGGCCTAGCGGGGTACAATGAGCAGTTCTTC.

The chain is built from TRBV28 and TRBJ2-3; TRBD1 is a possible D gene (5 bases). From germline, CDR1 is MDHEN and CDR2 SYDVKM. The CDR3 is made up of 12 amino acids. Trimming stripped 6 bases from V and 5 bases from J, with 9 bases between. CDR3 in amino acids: CASRSQGDTQYF. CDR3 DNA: TGTGCCAGCAGATCGCAGGGAGATACGCAGTATTTT.

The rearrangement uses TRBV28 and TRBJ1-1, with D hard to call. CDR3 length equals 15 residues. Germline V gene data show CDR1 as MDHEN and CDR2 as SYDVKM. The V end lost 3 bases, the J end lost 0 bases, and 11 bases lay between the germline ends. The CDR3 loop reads CASSFLGGMNTEAFF. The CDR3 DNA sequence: TGTGCCAGCAGTTTCCTAGGTGGGATGAACACTGAAGCTTTCTTT.

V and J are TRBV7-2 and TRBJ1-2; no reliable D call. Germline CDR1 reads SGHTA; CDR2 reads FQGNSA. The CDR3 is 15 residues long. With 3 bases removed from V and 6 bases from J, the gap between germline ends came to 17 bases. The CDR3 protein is CASSFRAGQDNGYTF. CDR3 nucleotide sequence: TGTGCCAGCAGCTTCCGAGCCGGGCAGGATAATGGCTACACCTTC.

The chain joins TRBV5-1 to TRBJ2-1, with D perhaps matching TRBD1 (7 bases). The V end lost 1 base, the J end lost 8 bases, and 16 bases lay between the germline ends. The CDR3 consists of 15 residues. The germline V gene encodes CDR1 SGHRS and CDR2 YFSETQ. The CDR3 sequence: CASSLQTGRFDEQFF. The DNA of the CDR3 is TGCGCCAGCAGCTTGCAGACAGGGAGGTTCGATGAGCAGTTCTTC. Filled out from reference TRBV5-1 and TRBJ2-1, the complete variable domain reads KAGVTQTPRYLIKTRGQQVTLSCSPISGHRSVSWYQQTPGQGLQFLFEYFSETQRNKGNFPGRFSGRQFSNSRSEMNVSTLELGDSALYLCASSLQTGRFDEQFFGPGTRLTVL.

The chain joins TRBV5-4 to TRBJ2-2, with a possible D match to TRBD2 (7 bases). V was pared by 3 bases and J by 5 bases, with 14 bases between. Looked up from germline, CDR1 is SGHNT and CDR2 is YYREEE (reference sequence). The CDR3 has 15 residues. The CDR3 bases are TGTGCCAGCAGCTGGGGGGGCGGATCGACCGGGGAGCTGTTTTTT. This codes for CASSWGGGSTGELFF.